This T cell receptor beta chain was identified during a study of cytomegalovirus exposure and HLA in healthy donors. PCR involved 60 Vbeta and 13 Jbeta primers. Here immunoSEQ multiplex PCR was the method, and the copy in TCRdb shows in-frame clones only, minus some. The sample holds hundreds of thousands of clones, less than 85% seen once. J lost 7 bases, V lost 0 bases, and 10 bases had no gene match. The CDR3 runs 17 residues. Germline-derived CDR1 and CDR2 are SGHRS and YFSETQ. In its sample, this clone was seen a few times. The chain uses TRBV5-1 and TRBJ2-2; 9 nucleotides match TRBD2. This TCR was recovered from a man younger than 35 in good health and CMV-seronegative. The sample consisted of PBMCs. CDR3 sequence reads: CASSLAGAAGGNGELFF. The CDR3 DNA sequence: TGCGCCAGCAGCTTGGCCGGGGCAGCGGGAGGAAACGGGGAGCTGTTTTTT.